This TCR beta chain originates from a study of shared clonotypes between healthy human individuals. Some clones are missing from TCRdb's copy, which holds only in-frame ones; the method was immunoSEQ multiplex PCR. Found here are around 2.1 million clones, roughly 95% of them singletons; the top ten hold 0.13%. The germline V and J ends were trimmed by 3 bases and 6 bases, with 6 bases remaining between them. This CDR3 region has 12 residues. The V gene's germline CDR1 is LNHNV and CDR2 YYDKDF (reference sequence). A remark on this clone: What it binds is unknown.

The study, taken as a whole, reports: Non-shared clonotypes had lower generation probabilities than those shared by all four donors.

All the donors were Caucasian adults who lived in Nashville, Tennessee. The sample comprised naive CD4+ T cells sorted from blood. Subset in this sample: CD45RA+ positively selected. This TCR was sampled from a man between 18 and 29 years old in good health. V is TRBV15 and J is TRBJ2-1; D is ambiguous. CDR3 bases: TGTGCCACCAGCAGGGTTCTCAATGAGCAGTTCTTC. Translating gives CATSRVLNEQFF.